Listed here are 2 T cell receptor beta chains from one sample, sequenced in a study of CD8+ T cells in alopecia areata. Sample treatment: oral pan-JAK inhibitor, 5-10 mg twice daily. Extracted RNA was reverse transcribed into cDNA, the sequencing template. The method was immunoSEQ multiplex PCR; TCRdb's version includes in-frame clones alone and lacks a portion of them. This sample has around 300,000 clones, with 50% to 75% found just once. The sample was CD4+ T cells sorted from blood, taken around week 52, from a patient treated with tofacitinib. These receptors originate from a human donor with alopecia areata.

The chain links TRBV10-3 to TRBJ2-5; D is possibly TRBD2 (5 bases). Germline V gene lookup returns CDR1 ENHRY and CDR2 SYGVKD. There are 13 residues in the CDR3. The germline V and J ends were trimmed by 9 bases and 4 bases, with 15 bases remaining between them. As DNA, the CDR3 is TGTGCCATTGCCAGCGGAAGGCCAGAGACCCAGTACTTC. The encoded protein is CAIASGRPETQYF.

The rearrangement joins TRBV27 to TRBJ1-6; 10 nucleotides match TRBD1. This CDR3 is built from 14 residues. J lost 9 bases, V lost 6 bases, and 5 bases had no gene match. Germline CDR1 and CDR2: MNHEY and SMNVEV (reference sequence). The DNA of the CDR3 is TGTGCCAGCAGATCAGGGACAGGGGTTTCACCCCTCCACTTT. Amino acids: CASRSGTGVSPLHF.